This T cell receptor beta chain was sequenced during a study of cytomegalovirus exposure and HLA in healthy donors. About the research overall: The 95 to 150 validation repertoires used a platform that matched the one used for the 666 first-cohort repertoires, as a later analysis reported.

About this clone: Its cognate antigen is unknown.

Germline V gives CDR1 MDHEN, CDR2 SYDVKM. With 10 bases removed from V and 1 base from J, the gap between germline ends came to 17 bases. The CDR3 has 15 amino acids. The donors were in the roughly 120-subject validation cohort, distinct from the approximately 700-subject first cohort. The method was immunoSEQ multiplex PCR; TCRdb's version includes in-frame clones alone and lacks a portion of them. The table includes about 120,000 clones, roughly nine tenths detected once. Study outcomes and limitations: One later analysis, an examination of the approximately 120 validation repertoires, found that first-cohort TCR clusters tended to co-occur in them. A few of the chains that were CMV-associated were confirmed in vitro to be specific for CMV antigens.

The V gene is TRBV28, the J gene TRBJ2-1, with D possibly TRBD1 on 6 matching bases. The sequence came from a woman under 30 in good health and CMV-seronegative. The sequenced sample was PBMCs. The CDR3 sequence is CATIGPGQSYNEQFF. CDR3 in DNA: TGTGCCACCATAGGACCGGGACAATCCTACAATGAGCAGTTCTTC.